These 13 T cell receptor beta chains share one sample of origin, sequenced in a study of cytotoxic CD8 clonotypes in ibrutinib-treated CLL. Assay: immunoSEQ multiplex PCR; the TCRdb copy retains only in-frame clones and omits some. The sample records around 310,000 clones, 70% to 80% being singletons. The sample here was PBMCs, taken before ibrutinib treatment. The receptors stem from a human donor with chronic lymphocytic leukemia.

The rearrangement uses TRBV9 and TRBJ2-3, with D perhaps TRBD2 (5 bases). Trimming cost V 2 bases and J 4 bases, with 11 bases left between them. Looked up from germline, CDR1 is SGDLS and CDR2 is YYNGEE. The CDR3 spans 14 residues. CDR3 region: CASSVGDLPDTQYF. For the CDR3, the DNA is TGTGCCAGCAGCGTGGGAGACCTCCCAGATACGCAGTATTTT.

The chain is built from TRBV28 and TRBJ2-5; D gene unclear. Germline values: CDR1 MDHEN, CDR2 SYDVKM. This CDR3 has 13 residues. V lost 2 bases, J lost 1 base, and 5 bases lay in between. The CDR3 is CASSLRIQETQYF. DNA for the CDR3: TGTGCCAGCAGTTTAAGGATCCAAGAGACCCAGTACTTC.

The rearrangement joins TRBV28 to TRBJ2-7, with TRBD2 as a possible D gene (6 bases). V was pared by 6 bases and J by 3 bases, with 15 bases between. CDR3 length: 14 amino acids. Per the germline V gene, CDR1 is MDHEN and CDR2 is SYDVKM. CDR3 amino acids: CASRNWDSGYEQYF. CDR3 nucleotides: TGTGCCAGCAGAAACTGGGACTCCGGCTACGAGCAGTACTTC.

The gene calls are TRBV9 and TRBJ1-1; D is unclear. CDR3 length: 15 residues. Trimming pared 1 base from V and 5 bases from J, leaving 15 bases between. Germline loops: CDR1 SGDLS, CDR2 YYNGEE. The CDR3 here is CASSVLVSKVTEAFF. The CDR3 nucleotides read TGTGCCAGCAGCGTACTAGTTTCTAAAGTTACTGAAGCTTTCTTT. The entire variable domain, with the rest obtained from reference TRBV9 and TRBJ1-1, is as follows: DSGVTQTPKHLITATGQRVTLRCSPRSGDLSVYWYQQSLDQGLQFLIQYYNGEERAKGNILERFSAQQFPDLHSELNLSSLELGDSALYFCASSVLVSKVTEAFFGQGTRLTVV.

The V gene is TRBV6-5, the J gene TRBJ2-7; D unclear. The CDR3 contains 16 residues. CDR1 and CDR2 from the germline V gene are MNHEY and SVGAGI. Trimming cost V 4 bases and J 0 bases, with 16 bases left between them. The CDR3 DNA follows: TGTGCCAGCAGTTCCCTAAGGACGGGCGGCTCCTACGAGCAGTACTTC. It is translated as CASSSLRTGGSYEQYF.

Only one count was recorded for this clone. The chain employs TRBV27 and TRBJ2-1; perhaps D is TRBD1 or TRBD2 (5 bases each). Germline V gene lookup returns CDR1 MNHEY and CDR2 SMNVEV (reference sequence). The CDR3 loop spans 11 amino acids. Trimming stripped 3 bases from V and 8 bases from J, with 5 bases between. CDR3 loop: CASSLGDEQFF. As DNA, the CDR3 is TGTGCCAGCAGTTTGGGGGATGAGCAGTTCTTC.

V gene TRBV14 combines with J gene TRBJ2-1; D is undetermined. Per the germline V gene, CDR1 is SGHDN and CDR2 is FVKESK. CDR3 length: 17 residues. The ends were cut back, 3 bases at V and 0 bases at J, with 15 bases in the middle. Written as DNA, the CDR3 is TGTGCCAGCAGCCATAGCCCGGTGCGAAGCTCCTACAATGAGCAGTTCTTC. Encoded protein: CASSHSPVRSSYNEQFF.

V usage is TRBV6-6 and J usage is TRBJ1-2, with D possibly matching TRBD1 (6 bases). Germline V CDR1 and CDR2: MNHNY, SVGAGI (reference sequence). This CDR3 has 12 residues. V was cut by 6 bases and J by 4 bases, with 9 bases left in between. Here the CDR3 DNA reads TGTGCCAGCAGGCGGGACATCTATGGCTACACCTTC. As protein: CASRRDIYGYTF.

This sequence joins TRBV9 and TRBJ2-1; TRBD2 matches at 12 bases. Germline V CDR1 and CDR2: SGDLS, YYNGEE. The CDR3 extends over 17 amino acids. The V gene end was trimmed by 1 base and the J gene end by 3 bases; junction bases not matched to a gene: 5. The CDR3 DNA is TGTGCCAGCAGCGTAAGTGGGGGACTAGCGGGCTACAATGAGCAGTTCTTC. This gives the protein CASSVSGGLAGYNEQFF.

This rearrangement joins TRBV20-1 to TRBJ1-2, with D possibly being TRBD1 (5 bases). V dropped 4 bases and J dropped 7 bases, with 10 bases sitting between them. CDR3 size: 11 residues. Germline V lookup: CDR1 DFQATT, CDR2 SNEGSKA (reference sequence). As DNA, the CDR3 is TGCAGTGCTACTAAGACAGCTGGCTACACCTTC. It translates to CSATKTAGYTF.

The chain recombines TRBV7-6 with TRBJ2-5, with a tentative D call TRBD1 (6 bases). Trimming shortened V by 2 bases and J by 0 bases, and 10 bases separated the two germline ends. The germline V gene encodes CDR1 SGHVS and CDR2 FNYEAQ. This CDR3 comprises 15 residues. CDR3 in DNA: TGTGCCAGCAGCTTAAGGACAGCTAACCAAGAGACCCAGTACTTC. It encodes CASSLRTANQETQYF.

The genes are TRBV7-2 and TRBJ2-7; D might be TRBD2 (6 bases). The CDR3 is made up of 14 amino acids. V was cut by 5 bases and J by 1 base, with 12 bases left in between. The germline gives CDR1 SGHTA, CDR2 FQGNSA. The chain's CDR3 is CASSEGGNSYEQYF. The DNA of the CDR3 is TGTGCCAGCAGCGAAGGAGGGAATTCCTACGAGCAGTACTTC.

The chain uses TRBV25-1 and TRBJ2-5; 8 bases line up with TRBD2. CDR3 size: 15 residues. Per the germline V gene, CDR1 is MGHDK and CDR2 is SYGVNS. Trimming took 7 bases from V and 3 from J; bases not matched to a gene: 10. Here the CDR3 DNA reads TGTGCCAGCACGTATTCCGGGAGGGTGGAAGAGACCCAGTACTTC. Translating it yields CASTYSGRVEETQYF.